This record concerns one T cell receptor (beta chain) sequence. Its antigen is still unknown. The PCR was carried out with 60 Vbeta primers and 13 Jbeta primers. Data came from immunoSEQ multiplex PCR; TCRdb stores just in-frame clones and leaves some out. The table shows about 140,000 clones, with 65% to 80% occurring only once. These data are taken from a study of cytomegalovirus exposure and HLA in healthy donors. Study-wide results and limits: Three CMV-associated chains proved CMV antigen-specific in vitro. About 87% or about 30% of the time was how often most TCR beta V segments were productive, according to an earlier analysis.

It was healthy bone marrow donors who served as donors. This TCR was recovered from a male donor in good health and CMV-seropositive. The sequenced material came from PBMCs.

The CDR3 sequence: CASSSDYRDLRDAEAFF. The CDR3 coding sequence is TGTGCCAGCAGTAGTGATTACAGGGACCTTCGAGATGCTGAAGCTTTCTTT. This rearrangement joins TRBV2 to TRBJ1-1; maybe TRBD1 (6 bases). The germline V gene has CDR1 SNHLY and CDR2 FYNNEI. V lost 5 bases, J lost 6 bases, and 25 bases lay in between. This CDR3 spans 17 amino acids.